The sequence of this TCR beta chain was determined in a study of early T cells in non-severe SARS-CoV-2 infection. The overall study: Sequencing was performed on bulk RNA from unsorted whole blood, leaving chains unpaired.

Study-wide points: A preference for anti-spike CD8 responses marked VDJdb matching, which missed private and CD4 specificities.

Trimming removed 5 bases at V and 3 bases at J, with 5 bases between. The CDR3 loop spans 11 amino acids. Germline V lookup: CDR1 SGHVS, CDR2 FQNEAQ. Turning to this clonotype: What it binds is not known.

Separate cDNA molecules each had unique molecular identifiers attached to them. One entry per CDR3 protein, called by TCRdb with MiXCR from the 5' RACE reads. The data hold about 69,000 distinct CDR3 sequences, with 9.5% observed a single time. This rearrangement joins TRBV7-8 to TRBJ2-7; no firm D call. Sequencing input: whole blood. The clonotype originates from an adult who was a healthcare worker with PCR-confirmed SARS-CoV-2 infection or an uninfected control (not recorded which). This CDR3 reads CASSQHYEQYF. CDR3 DNA: TGTGCCAGCAGCCAGCACTACGAGCAGTACTTC.